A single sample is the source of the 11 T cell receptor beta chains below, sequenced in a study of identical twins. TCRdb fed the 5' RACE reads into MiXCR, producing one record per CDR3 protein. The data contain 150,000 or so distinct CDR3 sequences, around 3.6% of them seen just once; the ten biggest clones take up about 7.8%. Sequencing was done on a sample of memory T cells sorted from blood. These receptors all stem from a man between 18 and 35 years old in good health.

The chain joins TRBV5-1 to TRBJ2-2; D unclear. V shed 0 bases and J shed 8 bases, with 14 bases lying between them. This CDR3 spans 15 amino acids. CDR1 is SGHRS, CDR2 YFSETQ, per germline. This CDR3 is CASSLGPGARGELFF. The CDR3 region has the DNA TGCGCCAGCAGCTTGGGTCCGGGTGCGAGGGGGGAGCTGTTTTTT.

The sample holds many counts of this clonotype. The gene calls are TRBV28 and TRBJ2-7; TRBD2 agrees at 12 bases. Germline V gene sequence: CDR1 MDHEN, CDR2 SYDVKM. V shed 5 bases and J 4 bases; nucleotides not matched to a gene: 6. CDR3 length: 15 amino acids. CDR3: CASSVQTSGSYEQYF. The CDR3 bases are TGTGCCAGCAGTGTACAGACTAGCGGGAGTTACGAGCAGTACTTC. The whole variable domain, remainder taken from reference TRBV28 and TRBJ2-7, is DVKVTQSSRYLVKRTGEKVFLECVQDMDHENMFWYRQDPGLGLRLIYFSYDVKMKEKGDIPEGYSVSREKKERFSLILESASTNQTSMYLCASSVQTSGSYEQYFGPGTRLTVT.

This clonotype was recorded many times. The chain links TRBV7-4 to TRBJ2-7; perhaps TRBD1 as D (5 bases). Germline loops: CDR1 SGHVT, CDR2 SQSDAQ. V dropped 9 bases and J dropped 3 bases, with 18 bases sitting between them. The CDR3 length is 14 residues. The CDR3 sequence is CASQTNTGYYEQYV. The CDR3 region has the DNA TGTGCCAGTCAGACAAATACAGGCTACTACGAGCAGTACGTC.

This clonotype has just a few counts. CDR3: CASSYPPGQGPHNEQFF. The CDR3 DNA reads TGTGCCAGCAGTTACCCACCCGGACAGGGGCCTCACAATGAGCAGTTCTTC. V is TRBV6-2 or TRBV6-3 and J is TRBJ2-1; TRBD1 aligns across 9 bases. Per the germline V gene, CDR1 is MNHEY and CDR2 is SVGEGT. The CDR3 contains 17 residues. J was trimmed by 5 bases and V by 2 bases; bases with no gene match: 10.

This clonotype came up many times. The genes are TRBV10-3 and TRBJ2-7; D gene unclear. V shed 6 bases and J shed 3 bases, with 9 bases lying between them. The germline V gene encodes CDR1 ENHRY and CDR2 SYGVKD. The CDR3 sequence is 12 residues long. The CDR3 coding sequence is TGTGCCATCAGCGGTAGCAGCTACGAGCAGTACTTC. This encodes CAISGSSYEQYF.

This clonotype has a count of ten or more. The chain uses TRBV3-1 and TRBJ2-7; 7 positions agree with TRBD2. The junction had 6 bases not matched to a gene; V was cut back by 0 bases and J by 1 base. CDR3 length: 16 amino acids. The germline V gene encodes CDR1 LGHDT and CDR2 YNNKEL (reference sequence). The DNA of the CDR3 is TGTGCCAGCAGCCAAGAGCTGCTAGCGGCTTCCTACGAGCAGTACTTC. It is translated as CASSQELLAASYEQYF.

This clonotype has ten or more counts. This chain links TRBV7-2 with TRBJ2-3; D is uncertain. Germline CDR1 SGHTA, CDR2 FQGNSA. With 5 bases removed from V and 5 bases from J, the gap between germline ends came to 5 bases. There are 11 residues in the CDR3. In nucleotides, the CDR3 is TGTGCCAGCAGCCCACAAGATACGCAGTATTTT. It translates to CASSPQDTQYF.

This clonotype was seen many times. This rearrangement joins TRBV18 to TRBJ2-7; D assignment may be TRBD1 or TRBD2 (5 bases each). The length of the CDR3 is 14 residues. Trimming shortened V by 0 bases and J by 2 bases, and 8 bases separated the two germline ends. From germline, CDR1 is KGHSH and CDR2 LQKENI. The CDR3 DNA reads TGTGCCAGCTCACCACCCGGGACCCCCTACGAGCAGTACTTC. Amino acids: CASSPPGTPYEQYF.

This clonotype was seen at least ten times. The DNA for the CDR3 is TGTGCCAGCAGCCAATCTTGGGGCTACGAGCAGTACTTC. The encoded protein is CASSQSWGYEQYF. The rearrangement links TRBV3-1 to TRBJ2-7; D not certain. Germline loops: CDR1 LGHDT, CDR2 YNNKEL (reference sequence). Between the trimmed V and J ends, which lost 2 bases and 3 bases, there was a span of 8 bases. This CDR3 comprises 13 residues.

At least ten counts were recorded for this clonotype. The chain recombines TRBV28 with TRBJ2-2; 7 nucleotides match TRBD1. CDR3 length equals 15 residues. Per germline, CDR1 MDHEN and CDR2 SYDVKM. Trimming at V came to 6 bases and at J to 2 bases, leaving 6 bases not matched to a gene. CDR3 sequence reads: CASSQTGPNTGELFF. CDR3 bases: TGTGCCAGCAGCCAGACAGGGCCTAACACCGGGGAGCTGTTTTTT.

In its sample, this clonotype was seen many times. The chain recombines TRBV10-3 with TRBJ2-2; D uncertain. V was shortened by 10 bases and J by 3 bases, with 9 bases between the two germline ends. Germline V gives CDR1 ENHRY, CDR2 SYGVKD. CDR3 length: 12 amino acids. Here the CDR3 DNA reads TGTGCCACCTCCCTTTACACCGGGGAGCTGTTTTTT. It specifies CATSLYTGELFF.